This T cell receptor beta chain emerged from a study of CD8 T cells in Susac syndrome. A quantity of about 0.5 to 1 ug RNA underwent reverse transcription using random hexamers. TCRdb used MiXCR to reprocess the immunoSEQ multiplex PCR reads, holding one entry per CDR3 protein. The repertoire includes around 170,000 distinct CDR3 sequences, 95% of them detected once, and 0.16% sits in the top ten. V lost 1 base, J lost 2 bases, and 13 bases lay in between. Germline CDR1 reads LGHNA; CDR2 reads YNFKEQ. CDR3 length equals 16 residues. This clonotype was sampled from a human donor with Susac syndrome. This chain links TRBV4-2 with TRBJ2-3, with D possibly TRBD1 on 6 matching bases. Sequencing was done on a sample of CD8+ T cells from PBMCs. The CDR3 bases are TGTGCCAGCAGCCAAGGACAGGTGACTTACACAGATACGCAGTATTTT. Encoded protein: CASSQGQVTYTDTQYF.